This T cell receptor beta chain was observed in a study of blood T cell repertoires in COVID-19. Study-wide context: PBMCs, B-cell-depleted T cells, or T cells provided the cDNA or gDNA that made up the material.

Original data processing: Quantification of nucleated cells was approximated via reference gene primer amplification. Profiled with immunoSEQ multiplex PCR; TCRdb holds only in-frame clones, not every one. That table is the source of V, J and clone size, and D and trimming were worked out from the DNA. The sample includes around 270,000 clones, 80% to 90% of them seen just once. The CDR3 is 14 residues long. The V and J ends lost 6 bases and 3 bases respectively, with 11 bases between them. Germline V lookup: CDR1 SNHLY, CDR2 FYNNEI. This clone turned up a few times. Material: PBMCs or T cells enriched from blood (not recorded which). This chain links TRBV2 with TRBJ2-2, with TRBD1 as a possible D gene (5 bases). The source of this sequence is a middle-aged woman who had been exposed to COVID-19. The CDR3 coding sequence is TGTGCCAGCAGAGCCGACAGATACACCGGGGAGCTGTTTTTT. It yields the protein CASRADRYTGELFF.